The 12 T cell receptor beta chains below come from one sample, sequenced in a study of T cell responses to AZD1222 COVID-19 vaccine. The protocol was immunoSEQ multiplex PCR, while the TCRdb copy is restricted to in-frame clones and leaves out a portion. The table lists some 120,000 clones, roughly 87% of them singletons. Sequenced here: peripheral blood, sampled on day 0 of MenACWY control vaccination. The origin of the receptors is an adult in good health.

V and J are TRBV7-2 and TRBJ2-2; 9 bases fit TRBD1. Germline loops: CDR1 SGHTA, CDR2 FQGNSA. The CDR3 consists of 15 residues. The V gene end was trimmed by 5 bases and the J gene end by 7 bases; junction bases not matched to a gene: 8. CDR3 residues: CASSLGTGSGGELFF. The CDR3 DNA reads TGTGCCAGCAGCCTGGGGACAGGGTCGGGCGGGGAGCTGTTTTTT.

The chain is built from TRBV28 and TRBJ2-1; D may be TRBD2 (5 bases). CDR1 and CDR2 from the germline V gene are MDHEN and SYDVKM. Trimming took 10 bases from V and 4 from J, leaving 23 bases between them. The CDR3 sequence is 16 residues long. CDR3: CATNRFPRTGYNEQFF. The CDR3 DNA sequence: TGTGCCACCAATAGATTCCCTAGGACGGGATACAATGAGCAGTTCTTC.

In this sample, this clone turned up a few times. This chain links TRBV9 with TRBJ2-2, with 9 bases fitting TRBD2. V was clipped by 4 bases and J by 2 bases; unmatched bases: 9. The CDR3 sequence is 17 residues long. The germline V gene has CDR1 SGDLS and CDR2 YYNGEE. Here the CDR3 reads CASSPLAGTLNTGELFF. The CDR3 nucleotides are TGTGCCAGCAGCCCCCTAGCGGGGACCCTTAACACCGGGGAGCTGTTTTTT. Variable domain in full (rest from reference TRBV9 and TRBJ2-2): DSGVTQTPKHLITATGQRVTLRCSPRSGDLSVYWYQQSLDQGLQFLIQYYNGEERAKGNILERFSAQQFPDLHSELNLSSLELGDSALYFCASSPLAGTLNTGELFFGEGSRLTVL.

This chain uses TRBV11-1 with TRBJ2-5; D ambiguous. V dropped 8 bases and J dropped 5 bases, with 12 bases sitting between them. Germline values: CDR1 SGHAT, CDR2 FQDESV (reference sequence). This CDR3 contains 12 residues. The CDR3 coding sequence is TGTGCCAGCCAGACCAACGTCGAGACCCAGTACTTC. Amino acids: CASQTNVETQYF.

The chain couples TRBV7-2 to TRBJ2-3; 10 bases match TRBD2. The J segment lost 2 bases and the V segment lost 2 bases, leaving 10 bases of the junction unmatched. This CDR3 region has 18 residues. CDR1 SGHTA and CDR2 FQGNSA come from the germline V gene. The CDR3 region has the DNA TGTGCCAGCAGCTTACTGGCTAGCGGGAGTTCCTCCACAGATACGCAGTATTTT. This sequence encodes CASSLLASGSSSTDTQYF.

V is TRBV2 and J is TRBJ2-1; no clear D. CDR3 length equals 11 residues. V lost 7 bases and J 4 bases, leaving 5 bases between the germline ends. CDR1 SNHLY and CDR2 FYNNEI come from the germline V gene. The CDR3 DNA reads as TGTGCCAGCACCTCATACAATGAGCAGTTCTTC. It encodes CASTSYNEQFF.

The genes are TRBV10-2 and TRBJ1-5; unclear D gene. The CDR3 spans 12 residues. Looked up from germline, CDR1 is WSHSY and CDR2 is SAAADI. Trimming pared 6 bases from V and 4 bases from J, leaving 7 bases between. CDR3 protein: CASRDGNQPQHF. The DNA for the CDR3 is TGCGCCAGCAGGGACGGGAATCAGCCCCAGCATTTT.

This rearrangement joins TRBV18 to TRBJ1-5, with D uncertain. CDR3 length: 13 residues. Trimming took 2 bases from V and 1 from J, leaving 3 bases between them. Germline V CDR1 and CDR2: KGHSH, LQKENI. As DNA, the CDR3 is TGTGCCAGCTCACCAACGAGCAATCAGCCCCAGCATTTT. Encoded protein: CASSPTSNQPQHF. The variable domain in full, completed from reference TRBV18 and TRBJ1-5, reads NAGVMQNPRHLVRRRGQEARLRCSPMKGHSHVYWYRQLPEEGLKFMVYLQKENIIDESGMPKERFSAEFPKEGPSILRIQQVVRGDSAAYFCASSPTSNQPQHFGDGTRLSIL.

This sequence joins TRBV15 and TRBJ1-4; 7 nucleotides align to TRBD1. With V trimmed by 5 bases and J by 0 bases, 9 bases remained unmatched. Germline-derived CDR1 and CDR2 are LNHNV and YYDKDF (reference sequence). The CDR3 is made up of 17 amino acids. CDR3 in DNA: TGTGCCACCAGCGGAACGGGACAGTCTGCAACTAATGAAAAACTGTTTTTT. Translated, it gives CATSGTGQSATNEKLFF.

Points on this clone: This sample includes further DNA sequences coding for the same CDR3. This rearrangement joins TRBV18 to TRBJ1-4; 7 nucleotides line up with TRBD1. Trimming at V came to 4 bases and at J to 5 bases, leaving 1 base not matched to a gene. This CDR3 has 13 amino acids. The germline V gene has CDR1 KGHSH and CDR2 LQKENI. CDR3 nucleotides: TGTGCCAGCTCACAGGGGGCGAATGAAAAACTGTTTTTT. This translates into CASSQGANEKLFF.

The chain links TRBV7-9 to TRBJ2-1, with 11 bases identical to TRBD2. With 2 bases clipped from V and 8 bases from J, the junction kept 11 bases outside the gene matches. The CDR3 spans 17 residues. Per germline, CDR1 SEHNR and CDR2 FQNEAQ (reference sequence). CDR3 in DNA: TGTGCCAGCAGCTTACCGGTGGAACTAGCGGGAGCTCATGAGCAGTTCTTC. This gives the protein CASSLPVELAGAHEQFF.

Details on this clone: One end of the junction varies from germline; a read error may be responsible. The chain couples TRBV15 to TRBJ1-5; 7 nucleotides align to TRBD1. In germline, CDR1 is LNHNV, CDR2 YYDKDF (reference sequence). This CDR3 region has 14 residues. The CDR3 is CATSREGGKQPQHF. The CDR3 bases are TGTGCCACCAGCAGAGAAGGGGGCAAGCAGCCCCAGCATTTT. The variable domain in full, with the rest retrieved from reference TRBV15 and TRBJ1-5, is DAMVIQNPRYQVTQFGKPVTLSCSQTLNHNVMYWYQQKSSQAPKLLFHYYDKDFNNEADTPDNFQSRRPNTSFCFLDIRSPGLGDTAMYLCATSREGGKQPQHFGDGTRLSIL.